A few counts support the clone carrying this TCR beta chain. Its antigen is currently unknown. V was shortened by 3 bases and J by 6 bases, with 9 bases between the two germline ends. Germline V gives CDR1 SGHTA, CDR2 FQGNSA. The CDR3 runs 12 residues. This record comes from a study of cytomegalovirus exposure and HLA in healthy donors. Overall study findings and caveats: Reported results showed that the classifier diagnosed cytomegalovirus status with high specificity and sensitivity.

Vbeta (60) and Jbeta (13) primers were used in the PCR. This table comes from immunoSEQ multiplex PCR, and its TCRdb copy is limited to in-frame clones, with some not included. This sample has about 180,000 clones, with over 70% found just once. The sequencing input was PBMCs. The chain combines TRBV7-2 with TRBJ2-7; no firm D call. The receptor was derived from a man aged 35-49 years in good health and CMV-seronegative. CDR3 DNA: TGTGCCAGCAGCTTCTTTGGCAGCGAGCAGTACTTC. Its protein is CASSFFGSEQYF.